Shown below are 31 T cell receptor beta chains from a single sample sequenced in a study of T cell responses to AZD1222 COVID-19 vaccine. Some clones are missing from TCRdb's copy, which holds only in-frame ones; the method was immunoSEQ multiplex PCR. The sample includes hundreds of thousands of clones, more than 85% of them seen just once. Here the sequenced sample was peripheral blood, taken on day 0 of MenACWY control vaccination. These TCRs come from an adult in good health.

The genes are TRBV6-5 and TRBJ1-5; 10 positions agree with TRBD1. V was clipped by 6 bases and J by 5 bases; unmatched bases: 4. The CDR3 length is 14 residues. CDR1 MNHEY and CDR2 SVGAGI come from the germline V gene. The CDR3 DNA reads as TGTGCCAGCAGCGGCGGGACAGGGGATCAGCCCCAGCATTTT. Its protein product is CASSGGTGDQPQHF.

The chain links TRBV19 to TRBJ1-6; TRBD1 might be the D (5 bases). The CDR3 extends over 14 amino acids. CDR1 and CDR2 from the germline V gene are LNHDA and SQIVND (reference sequence). The V end was cut by 3 bases, the J end by 9 bases, with 12 bases between. CDR3: CASSMARARSPLHF. As DNA, the CDR3 is TGTGCCAGTAGTATGGCCAGGGCTCGTTCACCCCTCCACTTT.

V is TRBV6-6 and J is TRBJ1-5, with a possible D match to TRBD1 (5 bases). Germline CDR1 MNHNY, CDR2 SVGAGI (reference sequence). V lost 0 bases and J lost 7, with 13 bases in between. The CDR3 is made up of 15 amino acids. The CDR3, as DNA: TGTGCCAGCAGTTACTCGAGGGCAGGGTGGCAGCCCCAGCATTTT. Amino acid sequence: CASSYSRAGWQPQHF.

V usage is TRBV5-1 and J usage is TRBJ2-7, with no clear D. There are 16 residues in the CDR3. The germline V and J ends were trimmed by 4 bases and 2 bases, with 19 bases remaining between them. Germline V gives CDR1 SGHRS, CDR2 YFSETQ. CDR3 protein: CASSPLALTDTYEQYF. CDR3 DNA sequence: TGCGCCAGCAGCCCCCTGGCCCTGACCGACACCTACGAGCAGTACTTC.

The chain is built from TRBV7-9 and TRBJ2-1; 9 bases match TRBD2. CDR1 SEHNR and CDR2 FQNEAQ come from the germline V gene (reference sequence). The CDR3 covers 14 residues. V lost 5 bases and J lost 6; bases outside the gene matches: 5. In DNA form, the CDR3 reads TGTGCCAGCAGCAGGGCGGGGGGGCTCAATGAGCAGTTCTTC. Its protein is CASSRAGGLNEQFF. Drawing the rest from reference TRBV7-9 and TRBJ2-1, the complete variable domain is DTGVSQNPRHKITKRGQNVTFRCDPISEHNRLYWYRQTLGQGPEFLTYFQNEAQLEKSRLLSDRFSAERPKGSFSTLEIQRTEQGDSAMYLCASSRAGGLNEQFFGPGTRLTVL.

The CDR3: CASSLQGAQNEQFF. The CDR3 bases are TGCGCCAGCAGCTTACAGGGGGCGCAGAATGAGCAGTTCTTC. V and J are TRBV5-1 and TRBJ2-1; 9 bases map to TRBD1. The CDR3 sequence is 14 residues long. Germline CDR1 is SGHRS and CDR2 is YFSETQ. With V trimmed by 2 bases and J by 7 bases, 4 bases remained unmatched.

The chain is built from TRBV30 and TRBJ1-2, with 7 bases fitting TRBD1. Germline loops: CDR1 GTSNPN, CDR2 SVGIG (reference sequence). V gave up 0 bases and J gave up 8 bases; unmatched junction bases: 12. The CDR3 covers 15 residues. The CDR3 bases are TGTGCCTGGAGTGTATCCGGACAGGCGATTCGGGGCTACACCTTC. Translating gives CAWSVSGQAIRGYTF.

The CDR3 DNA reads as TGTGCCAGCAGCTTGTGGGTGGGGGCCGGTGGAAACACCATATATTTT. The encoded protein is CASSLWVGAGGNTIYF. The chain has TRBV3-1 (or the pseudogene TRBV3-2) and TRBJ1-3; a weak D match, TRBD1 (6 bases). This CDR3 contains 16 residues. Germline loops: CDR1 LGHDT, CDR2 YNNKEL (reference sequence). V was cut by 5 bases and J by 3 bases, with 17 bases left in between.

This chain connects TRBV6-5 to TRBJ2-2; TRBD2 agrees at 8 bases. Trimming removed 6 bases from V and 6 bases from J; junction bases left unmatched: 6. Germline V gives CDR1 MNHEY, CDR2 SVGAGI. The CDR3 runs 14 residues. The CDR3 coding sequence is TGTGCCAGCAGGGGGACTAGAACGTCCGGGGAGCTGTTTTTT. The encoded protein is CASRGTRTSGELFF.

V is TRBV5-1 and J is TRBJ2-1, with D possibly being TRBD1 (6 bases). V was cut by 5 bases and J by 0 bases, with 15 bases left in between. The germline gives CDR1 SGHRS, CDR2 YFSETQ. CDR3 size: 16 residues. CDR3 nucleotides: TGCGCCAGCAGGACACAGGGCGGTCACTCCTACAATGAGCAGTTCTTC. It codes for CASRTQGGHSYNEQFF.

V gene TRBV4-3 combines with J gene TRBJ1-1, with a weak D call TRBD1 (5 bases). Germline CDR1 is LGHNA and CDR2 is YSLEER. The length of the CDR3 is 16 residues. V shed 1 base and J shed 11 bases, with 23 bases lying between them. CDR3: CASSQGVAREDSSAFF. DNA for the CDR3: TGCGCCAGCAGCCAAGGAGTGGCCAGGGAGGATTCGAGTGCTTTCTTT.

CDR3 sequence reads: CASSQDGVSYGYTF. CDR3 nucleotide sequence: TGCGCCAGCAGCCAAGATGGGGTCAGTTATGGCTACACCTTC. J is TRBJ1-2 and V is TRBV4-1; no firm D call. Germline loops: CDR1 MGHRA, CDR2 YSYEKL. This CDR3 spans 14 amino acids. V lost 0 bases and J 5 bases, leaving 10 bases between the germline ends.

This chain links TRBV18 with TRBJ2-7, with unresolved D. CDR3 length: 15 residues. Germline V gene data show CDR1 as KGHSH and CDR2 as LQKENI. Trimming shortened V by 3 bases and J by 0 bases, and 12 bases separated the two germline ends. CDR3 bases: TGTGCCAGCTCACCCTACCAGGAGAGCTCCTACGAGCAGTACTTC. This sequence encodes CASSPYQESSYEQYF.

This chain joins TRBV3-1 (or the pseudogene TRBV3-2) and TRBJ2-3; tentative D call: TRBD2 (5 bases). The CDR3 consists of 11 residues. Germline-derived CDR1 and CDR2 are LGHDT and YNNKEL (reference sequence). V lost 4 bases and J lost 11, with 10 bases in between. As DNA, the CDR3 is TGTGCCAGCAGCCTACTAGGCCGGCAGTATTTT. Translated, it gives CASSLLGRQYF.

The CDR3: CASSLGAGGRTF. The CDR3 coding sequence is TGTGCCAGCAGCTTAGGGGCGGGGGGGCGGACCTTC. The chain is built from TRBV7-8 and TRBJ1-2; D might be TRBD1 (6 bases). Trimming took off 1 base at V and 14 bases at J, with 14 bases between the two ends. The germline CDR1 and CDR2 sequences are SGHVS and FQNEAQ. This CDR3 region has 12 residues.

The rearrangement uses TRBV6-6 and TRBJ1-5, with 8 bases matching TRBD1. CDR1 and CDR2 (germline): MNHNY, SVGAGI (reference sequence). Trimming removed 11 bases from V and 6 bases from J; junction bases left unmatched: 15. CDR3 length equals 15 residues. The DNA for the CDR3 is TGTGCCGTAGAACTGGGCACAGGGGGAGGTCAGCCCCAGCATTTT. Protein product: CAVELGTGGGQPQHF.

The chain carries TRBV18 and TRBJ1-5; D unresolved. This CDR3 has 13 amino acids. Between the trimmed V and J ends, which lost 8 bases and 3 bases, there was a span of 11 bases. Germline lookup yields CDR1 KGHSH and CDR2 LQKENI. CDR3 DNA: TGTGCCAGCAGCGTAGAATACAATCAGCCCCAGCATTTT. It is translated as CASSVEYNQPQHF.

The V and J genes are TRBV11-2 and TRBJ1-6; unclear D gene. V was cut by 0 bases and J by 14 bases, with 17 bases left in between. CDR3 size: 15 residues. In germline, CDR1 is SGHAT, CDR2 FQNNGV. Written as DNA, the CDR3 is TGTGCCAGCAGCTTAGAGCGCCGTCCGGCCGGATCCCTCCACTTT. It yields the protein CASSLERRPAGSLHF. Variable domain in full (rest from reference TRBV11-2 and TRBJ1-6): EAGVAQSPRYKIIEKRQSVAFWCNPISGHATLYWYQQILGQGPKLLIQFQNNGVVDDSQLPKDRFSAERLKGVDSTLKIQPAKLEDSAVYLCASSLERRPAGSLHFGNGTRLTVT.

J is TRBJ1-1 and V is TRBV27; no reliable D call. Trimming removed 3 bases from V and 1 base from J, with 6 bases in between. CDR1 is MNHEY and CDR2 is SMNVEV in the germline V gene (reference sequence). The CDR3 contains 13 residues. CDR3 nucleotides: TGTGCCAGCAGTTTCGCCCCGAACACTGAAGCTTTCTTT. It yields the protein CASSFAPNTEAFF.

V usage is TRBV2 and J usage is TRBJ1-5, with 7 bases identical to TRBD1. Germline assignment: CDR1 SNHLY and CDR2 FYNNEI. Trimming cost V 5 bases and J 1 base; bases outside gene matches: 8. The CDR3 sequence is 16 residues long. The CDR3 loop is CASSRQGLRSNQPQHF. DNA for the CDR3: TGTGCCAGCAGTCGACAGGGATTGCGGAGCAATCAGCCCCAGCATTTT.

This chain uses TRBV7-2 with TRBJ2-5; D not certain. Germline CDR1 and CDR2: SGHTA and FQGNSA. The V end lost 1 base, the J end lost 4 bases, and 10 bases lay between the germline ends. The CDR3 runs to 14 residues. The CDR3 reads CASSLGNHPETQYF. The CDR3 DNA reads as TGTGCCAGCAGCTTAGGGAACCACCCAGAGACCCAGTACTTC.

V and J are TRBV30 and TRBJ1-4; D remains ambiguous. Germline V lookup: CDR1 GTSNPN, CDR2 SVGIG (reference sequence). The ends were cut back, 3 bases at V and 4 bases at J, with 9 bases in the middle. The CDR3 runs 13 residues. The CDR3 here is CAWSIRNNEKLFF. CDR3 bases: TGTGCCTGGAGCATCCGGAATAATGAAAAACTGTTTTTT.

This chain links TRBV5-1 with TRBJ1-4; D is perhaps TRBD1 (6 bases). Germline lookup yields CDR1 SGHRS and CDR2 YFSETQ. V lost 0 bases, J lost 4 bases, and 10 bases lay in between. The CDR3 is 15 amino acids. The CDR3 loop reads CASSLGTAVNEKLFF. DNA for the CDR3: TGCGCCAGCAGCTTGGGGACAGCCGTTAATGAAAAACTGTTTTTT.

The chain has TRBV5-1 and TRBJ1-1, with D unresolved. Germline CDR1 reads SGHRS; CDR2 reads YFSETQ. The ends were cut back, 1 base at V and 0 bases at J, with 19 bases in the middle. The CDR3 totals 18 residues. CDR3 loop: CASSLKWATRGMNTEAFF. As DNA, the CDR3 is TGCGCCAGCAGCTTGAAATGGGCCACGCGCGGCATGAACACTGAAGCTTTCTTT.

As to this clone: The same CDR3 arises from other DNA sequences in this sample as well. CDR3 region: CASSLGRSYEQYF. The CDR3, as DNA: TGTGCCAGCAGCTTAGGGAGGTCCTACGAGCAGTACTTC. V usage is TRBV7-2 and J usage is TRBJ2-7, with D perhaps TRBD2 (5 bases). CDR1 is SGHTA, CDR2 FQGNSA, per germline. The CDR3 runs 13 residues. Trimming left V 1 base short and J 1 base short, with 5 bases between.

CDR3 sequence: CASSLSSYRDRDYEQYF. The CDR3 DNA sequence: TGTGCCAGCAGTTTATCTTCATACCGGGACAGGGACTACGAGCAGTACTTC. The chain joins TRBV27 to TRBJ2-7; 9 positions agree with TRBD1. CDR1 is MNHEY and CDR2 is SMNVEV in the germline V gene (reference sequence). The CDR3 consists of 17 residues. V shed 0 bases, J shed 3 bases, and the junction held 9 bases outside the gene matches.

The chain is built from TRBV5-6 and TRBJ1-3; D call uncertain. The germline V gene encodes CDR1 SGHDT and CDR2 YYEEEE. V was clipped by 0 bases and J by 8 bases, with 6 bases between them. This CDR3 is 12 amino acids long. Written as DNA, the CDR3 is TGTGCCAGCAGCTTGGCCGATCACACCATATATTTT. Encoded protein: CASSLADHTIYF.

The chain has TRBV4-3 and TRBJ1-6; D is unresolved. Germline CDR1 reads LGHNA; CDR2 reads YSLEER. There are 15 residues in the CDR3. V was clipped by 0 bases and J by 7 bases, with 10 bases between them. The CDR3 nucleotides are TGCGCCAGCAGCCAAGATTTAGGTACGAATTCACCCCTCCACTTT. It specifies CASSQDLGTNSPLHF.

CDR3 in amino acids: CASRGRGTQYF. As DNA, the CDR3 is TGTGCCAGCAGGGGGCGAGGTACGCAGTATTTT. The genes are TRBV2 and TRBJ2-3; TRBD1 is a possible D gene (5 bases). Trimming removed 6 bases at V and 8 bases at J, with 9 bases between. The CDR3 length is 11 residues. Germline CDR1 reads SNHLY; CDR2 reads FYNNEI.

The rearrangement joins TRBV18 to TRBJ1-4; D is perhaps TRBD1 (6 bases). Germline V CDR1 and CDR2: KGHSH, LQKENI. With 2 bases removed from V and 6 bases from J, the gap between germline ends came to 13 bases. CDR3 length: 15 amino acids. The CDR3 is CASSPGRQVHEKLFF. Written as DNA, the CDR3 is TGTGCCAGCTCACCAGGGCGACAGGTCCATGAAAAACTGTTTTTT.

This sequence joins TRBV5-1 and TRBJ1-1, with D possibly being TRBD1 (5 bases). Germline V gene sequence: CDR1 SGHRS, CDR2 YFSETQ. The CDR3 totals 12 residues. V lost 4 bases to trimming and J lost 4 bases, with 8 bases between them. CDR3 nucleotide sequence: TGCGCCAGCAGCCTCGGGACCACTGAAGCTTTCTTT. Translation gives CASSLGTTEAFF.